The next 24 T cell receptor beta chains were all read from a single sample in a study of shared clonotypes between healthy human individuals. Only in-frame clones appear in the TCRdb table, and some are missing; sequencing was by immunoSEQ multiplex PCR. The sample contains 530,000 or so clones, around 79% of which appear only once. Sequenced material: PBMCs. Receptors were obtained from a woman aged 40 to 55 in good health. Some clones in this sample may be carry-over from other donors' samples.

The chain uses TRBV9 and TRBJ1-5; D is unresolved. CDR3 length: 12 residues. The germline V gene has CDR1 SGDLS and CDR2 YYNGEE. V was trimmed by 3 bases and J by 4 bases, leaving 5 bases between them. The chain's CDR3 is CASSANNQPQHF. CDR3 DNA sequence: TGTGCCAGCAGCGCCAATAATCAGCCCCAGCATTTT. Filled out from reference TRBV9 and TRBJ1-5, the complete variable domain reads DSGVTQTPKHLITATGQRVTLRCSPRSGDLSVYWYQQSLDQGLQFLIQYYNGEERAKGNILERFSAQQFPDLHSELNLSSLELGDSALYFCASSANNQPQHFGDGTRLSIL.

V is TRBV11-3 and J is TRBJ2-1; a possible D gene is TRBD1 (5 bases). CDR1 and CDR2 (germline): SGHNT, YENEEA. This CDR3 has 15 amino acids. Trimming cost V 3 bases and J 0 bases, with 9 bases left between them. CDR3 nucleotides: TGTGCCAGCAGCTTGGGGCAGAGCTCCTACAATGAGCAGTTCTTC. Amino acid sequence: CASSLGQSSYNEQFF.

V and J are TRBV6-6 and TRBJ2-1; 7 nucleotides line up with TRBD1. Germline loops: CDR1 MNHNY, CDR2 SVGAGI (reference sequence). J lost 9 bases, V lost 6 bases, and 17 bases had no gene match. CDR3 size: 16 residues. The CDR3 reads CASSPRTGALGCEQFF. As DNA, the CDR3 is TGTGCCAGCAGCCCTCGGACAGGCGCCCTGGGGTGTGAGCAGTTCTTC.

This chain links TRBV4-2 with TRBJ2-2; either TRBD1 or TRBD2 may supply D (7 bases each). The CDR3 contains 17 residues. V was pared by 1 base and J by 4 bases, with 16 bases between. CDR1 is LGHNA, CDR2 YNFKEQ, per germline. The CDR3 DNA is TGTGCCAGCAGCCAAGGGCAACAGGGGAGGGGCACCGGGGAGCTGTTTTTT. Its protein is CASSQGQQGRGTGELFF.

This chain connects TRBV29-1 to TRBJ2-3; 13 positions agree with TRBD2. After removal of 3 bases from V and 5 bases from J, the junction contained 5 bases not matched to a gene. Per the germline V gene, CDR1 is SQVTM and CDR2 is ANQGSEA. There are 15 residues in the CDR3. The CDR3 region is CSVDPGLAGLDTQYF. CDR3 in DNA: TGCAGCGTTGATCCGGGACTAGCGGGATTAGATACGCAGTATTTT.

The rearrangement joins TRBV19 to TRBJ2-1; 7 bases line up with TRBD2. This CDR3 is 16 amino acids long. J lost 7 bases, V lost 1 base, and 10 bases had no gene match. Germline values: CDR1 LNHDA, CDR2 SQIVND (reference sequence). Here the CDR3 DNA reads TGTGCCAGTAGTATAGCCGGGACTACCTACGTTAATGAGCAGTTCTTC. Amino acid sequence: CASSIAGTTYVNEQFF.

V and J are TRBV14 and TRBJ1-3; no clear D. The CDR3 is 17 residues long. Trimming stripped 1 base from V and 0 bases from J, with 13 bases between. Germline loops: CDR1 SGHDN, CDR2 FVKESK. This CDR3 is CASSQVGNSRSGNTIYF. The CDR3 nucleotides are TGTGCCAGCAGCCAAGTTGGGAACAGCCGCTCTGGAAACACCATATATTTT.

This clone appeared once. The chain employs TRBV30 and TRBJ2-6; D assignment may be TRBD1 or TRBD2 (5 bases each). The V end was cut by 2 bases, the J end by 2 bases, with 7 bases between. Germline CDR1 is GTSNPN and CDR2 is SVGIG (reference sequence). The CDR3 consists of 14 residues. CDR3: CAWSRGPGANVLTF. CDR3 nucleotides: TGTGCCTGGAGTCGGGGCCCTGGGGCCAACGTCCTGACTTTC.

This chain links TRBV4-2 with TRBJ2-3; D unclear. Looked up from germline, CDR1 is LGHNA and CDR2 is YNFKEQ. V gave up 0 bases and J gave up 1 base, with 5 bases separating them. The CDR3 loop spans 14 amino acids. CDR3 in amino acids: CASSQDIRTDTQYF. CDR3 sequence (DNA): TGTGCCAGCAGCCAAGATATCCGCACAGATACGCAGTATTTT.

This chain links TRBV6-1 with TRBJ1-2, with TRBD1 identical over 11 bases. There are 15 residues in the CDR3. Germline CDR1 and CDR2: MNHNS and SASEGT. After removal of 2 bases from V and 6 bases from J, the junction contained 5 bases not matched to a gene. The DNA for the CDR3 is TGTGCCAGCAGTGAACCGGGACAGGGGGAGAATGGCTACACCTTC. It yields the protein CASSEPGQGENGYTF.

The chain combines TRBV29-1 with TRBJ2-3; D perhaps matches TRBD1 (6 bases). Trimming stripped 7 bases from V and 1 base from J, with 15 bases between. Germline lookup yields CDR1 SQVTM and CDR2 ANQGSEA. CDR3 size: 14 residues. CDR3 in DNA: TGCAGCGCCCGCCGACAGGAGCGCACAGATACGCAGTATTTT. It translates to CSARRQERTDTQYF.

Comments on this clone: The identical CDR3 is also encoded by other nucleotide sequences in the sample. V and J are TRBV4-2 and TRBJ2-7; D remains unclear. The V end was cut by 2 bases, the J end by 3 bases, with 2 bases between. The germline V gene encodes CDR1 LGHNA and CDR2 YNFKEQ. The length of the CDR3 is 11 residues. CDR3 in DNA: TGTGCCAGCAGCCAAAGCTACGAGCAGTACTTC. Its protein product is CASSQSYEQYF.

This chain joins TRBV7-3 and TRBJ1-1; D uncertain. This CDR3 contains 13 residues. V was pared by 4 bases and J by 3 bases, with 9 bases between. Germline values: CDR1 SGHTA, CDR2 FQGTGA. The CDR3 coding sequence is TGTGCCAGCAGCTCCTCTGGGGACACTGAAGCTTTCTTT. It encodes CASSSSGDTEAFF.

The chain couples TRBV4-1 to TRBJ2-1, with 8 bases identical to TRBD2. Trimming at V came to 4 bases and at J to 6 bases, leaving 8 bases not matched to a gene. CDR3 length equals 15 residues. Germline CDR1 and CDR2: MGHRA and YSYEKL. The CDR3 region has the DNA TGCGCCAGCAGCCCTATGGGACTAGGGGTCAATGAGCAGTTCTTC. Translation gives CASSPMGLGVNEQFF.

The chain has TRBV5-1 and TRBJ2-2; 10 bases are a match to TRBD2. From germline, CDR1 is SGHRS and CDR2 YFSETQ. The J segment lost 5 bases and the V segment lost 5 bases, leaving 6 bases of the junction unmatched. The CDR3 has 15 amino acids. This CDR3 reads CASSSSGRYTGELFF. DNA of the CDR3: TGCGCCAGCAGTTCTAGCGGGAGATATACCGGGGAGCTGTTTTTT.

The V gene is TRBV5-1, the J gene TRBJ2-1; D unclear. The CDR3 runs to 12 residues. The germline CDR1 and CDR2 sequences are SGHRS and YFSETQ. V dropped 0 bases and J dropped 13 bases, with 11 bases sitting between them. Here the CDR3 reads CASSLEDAGQFF. Written as DNA, the CDR3 is TGCGCCAGCAGCTTGGAGGACGCTGGACAGTTCTTC.

The V and J genes are TRBV7-9 and TRBJ1-5; tentatively, D is TRBD1 (5 bases). In germline, CDR1 is SEHNR, CDR2 FQNEAQ (reference sequence). Between the trimmed V and J ends, which lost 1 base and 5 bases, there was a span of 18 bases. The CDR3 is 17 amino acids. This CDR3 is CASSLVGEGTPHQPQHF. In DNA form, the CDR3 reads TGTGCCAGCAGCTTAGTAGGTGAGGGGACCCCACATCAGCCCCAGCATTTT. The full variable domain, its missing parts supplied by reference TRBV7-9 and TRBJ1-5, is DTGVSQNPRHKITKRGQNVTFRCDPISEHNRLYWYRQTLGQGPEFLTYFQNEAQLEKSRLLSDRFSAERPKGSFSTLEIQRTEQGDSAMYLCASSLVGEGTPHQPQHFGDGTRLSIL.

The rearrangement links TRBV11-2 to TRBJ1-1, with a tentative D call TRBD1 (5 bases). Germline V gene data show CDR1 as SGHAT and CDR2 as FQNNGV. This CDR3 comprises 13 residues. Deletions cut 5 bases from V and 0 bases from J, with 7 bases between. CDR3 DNA sequence: TGTGCCAGCAGCCGGGGGATGAACACTGAAGCTTTCTTT. It translates to CASSRGMNTEAFF.

With respect to this clone: This may be a read error: a much more frequent sequence differs by one nucleotide. Other DNA variants within this sample encode the same CDR3. The rearrangement joins TRBV18 to TRBJ2-7, with TRBD1 matching 9 bases. Germline-derived CDR1 and CDR2 are KGHSH and LQKENI. The CDR3 loop spans 20 amino acids. The V gene end was trimmed by 3 bases and the J gene end by 2 bases; junction bases not matched to a gene: 20. CDR3 protein: CASSPLHPISGTGLPYEQYF. The CDR3, as DNA: TGTGCCAGCTCACCCCTTCACCCAATTTCCGGGACAGGGCTTCCCTACGAGCAGTACTTC.

The chain links TRBV28 to TRBJ1-5; D is possibly TRBD1 (5 bases). The V gene lost 3 bases and the J gene lost 5 bases, with 11 bases spanning the gap. Germline CDR1 is MDHEN and CDR2 is SYDVKM. There are 14 residues in the CDR3. The CDR3 DNA follows: TGTGCCAGCAGTTTGGGGGGAGATCATCAGCCCCAGCATTTT. The encoded protein is CASSLGGDHQPQHF. Filled out from reference TRBV28 and TRBJ1-5, the complete variable domain reads DVKVTQSSRYLVKRTGEKVFLECVQDMDHENMFWYRQDPGLGLRLIYFSYDVKMKEKGDIPEGYSVSREKKERFSLILESASTNQTSMYLCASSLGGDHQPQHFGDGTRLSIL.

J is TRBJ2-5 and V is TRBV7-2; 7 nucleotides agree with TRBD2. J lost 2 bases, V lost 3 bases, and 6 bases had no gene match. The length of the CDR3 is 15 residues. Germline V gene sequence: CDR1 SGHTA, CDR2 FQGNSA. CDR3 DNA sequence: TGTGCCAGCAGCTTCTTAGCGGGTATTCAAGAGACCCAGTACTTC. Protein sequence: CASSFLAGIQETQYF.

The chain couples TRBV5-5 to TRBJ1-2; D unresolved. This CDR3 is 14 amino acids long. CDR1 is SGHKS and CDR2 is YYEKEE in the germline V gene (reference sequence). Trimming left V 0 bases short and J 3 bases short, with 9 bases between. The CDR3 DNA is TGTGCCAGCAGCTTGGGGGCCTCTCACTATGGCTACACCTTC. Its protein is CASSLGASHYGYTF.

This chain connects TRBV2 to TRBJ1-2, with unresolved D. The CDR3 is made up of 13 amino acids. Germline V gene lookup returns CDR1 SNHLY and CDR2 FYNNEI. The ends were cut back, 4 bases at V and 7 bases at J, with 13 bases in the middle. The CDR3 loop reads CASSGWGEGGYTF. CDR3 DNA: TGTGCCAGCAGTGGGTGGGGAGAGGGTGGCTACACCTTC. Using reference TRBV2 and TRBJ1-2 for the parts outside the CDR3, the full variable domain is EPEVTQTPSHQVTQMGQEVILRCVPISNHLYFYWYRQILGQKVEFLVSFYNNEISEKSEIFDDQFSVERPDGSNFTLKIRSTKLEDSAMYFCASSGWGEGGYTFGSGTRLTVV.

The chain carries TRBV27 and TRBJ1-2; no clear D gene. Per the germline V gene, CDR1 is MNHEY and CDR2 is SMNVEV (reference sequence). Trimming stripped 3 bases from V and 5 bases from J, with 10 bases between. The CDR3 loop spans 13 amino acids. CDR3 in amino acids: CASSFSLNYGYTF. The CDR3, as DNA: TGTGCCAGCAGTTTTTCCCTTAATTATGGCTACACCTTC.